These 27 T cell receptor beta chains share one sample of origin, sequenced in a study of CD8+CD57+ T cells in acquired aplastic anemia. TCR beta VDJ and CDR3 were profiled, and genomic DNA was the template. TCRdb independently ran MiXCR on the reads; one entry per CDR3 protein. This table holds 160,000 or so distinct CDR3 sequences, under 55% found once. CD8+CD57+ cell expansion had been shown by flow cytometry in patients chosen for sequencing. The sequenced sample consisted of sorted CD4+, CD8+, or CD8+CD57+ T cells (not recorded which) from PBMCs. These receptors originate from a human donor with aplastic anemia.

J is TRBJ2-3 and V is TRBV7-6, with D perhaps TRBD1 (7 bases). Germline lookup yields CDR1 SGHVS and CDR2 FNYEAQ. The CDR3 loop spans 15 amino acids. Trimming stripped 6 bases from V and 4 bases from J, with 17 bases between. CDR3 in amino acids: CASRLAQGGADTQYF. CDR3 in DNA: TGTGCCAGCAGGCTCGCCCAGGGGGGTGCAGATACGCAGTATTTT.

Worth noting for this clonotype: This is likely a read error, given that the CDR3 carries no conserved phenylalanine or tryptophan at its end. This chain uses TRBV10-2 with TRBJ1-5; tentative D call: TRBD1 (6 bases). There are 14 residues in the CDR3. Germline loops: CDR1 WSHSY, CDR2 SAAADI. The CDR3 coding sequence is TGCGCCAGCTCACCTCAGGGGTTCAATCAGCCACAGCATTCT. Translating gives CASSPQGFNQPQHS.

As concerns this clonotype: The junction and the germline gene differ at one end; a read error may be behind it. CDR3 coding DNA: TGTGCCAGCAGTGATTCTGGATGGTGGGGCTACACCTTC. It encodes CASSDSGWWGYTF. The V call is TRBV10-3, the J call TRBJ1-2; no firm D call. Per the germline V gene, CDR1 is ENHRY and CDR2 is SYGVKD. The length of the CDR3 is 13 residues.

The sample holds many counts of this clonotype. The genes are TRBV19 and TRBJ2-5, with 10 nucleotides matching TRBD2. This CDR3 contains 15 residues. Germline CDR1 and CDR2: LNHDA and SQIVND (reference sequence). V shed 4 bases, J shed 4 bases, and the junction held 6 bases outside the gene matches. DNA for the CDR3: TGTGCCAGTAGTACTAGCGGGGGCCGGGGAGAGACCCAGTACTTC. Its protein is CASSTSGGRGETQYF.

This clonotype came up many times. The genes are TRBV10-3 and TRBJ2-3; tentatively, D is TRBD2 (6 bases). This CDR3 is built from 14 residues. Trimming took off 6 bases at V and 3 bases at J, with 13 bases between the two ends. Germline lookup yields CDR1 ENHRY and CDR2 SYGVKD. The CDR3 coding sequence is TGTGCCATCAGCCAGACTAGTAGTACAGATACGCAGTATTTT. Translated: CAISQTSSTDTQYF.

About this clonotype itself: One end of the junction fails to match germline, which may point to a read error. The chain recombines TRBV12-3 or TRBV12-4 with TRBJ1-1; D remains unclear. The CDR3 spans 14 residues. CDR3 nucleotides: TGTGCCAGCAGTTTAGCAAGGATGAAGACTGAAGCTTTCTTT. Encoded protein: CASSLARMKTEAFF.

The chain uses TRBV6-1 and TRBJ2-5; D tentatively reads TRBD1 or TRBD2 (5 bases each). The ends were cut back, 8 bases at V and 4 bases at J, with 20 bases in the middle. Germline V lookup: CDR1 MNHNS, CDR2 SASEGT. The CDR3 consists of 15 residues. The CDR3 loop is CASQNRDGFGETQYF. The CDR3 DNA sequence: TGTGCCAGCCAAAACCGGGACGGATTTGGAGAGACCCAGTACTTC.

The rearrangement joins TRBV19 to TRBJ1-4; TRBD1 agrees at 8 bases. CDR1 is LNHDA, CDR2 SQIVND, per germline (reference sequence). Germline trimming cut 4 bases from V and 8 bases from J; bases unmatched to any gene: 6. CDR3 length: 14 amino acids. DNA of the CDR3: TGTGCCAGTAGTACCCCGGGACAGGCCGAAAAACTGTTTTTT. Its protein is CASSTPGQAEKLFF.

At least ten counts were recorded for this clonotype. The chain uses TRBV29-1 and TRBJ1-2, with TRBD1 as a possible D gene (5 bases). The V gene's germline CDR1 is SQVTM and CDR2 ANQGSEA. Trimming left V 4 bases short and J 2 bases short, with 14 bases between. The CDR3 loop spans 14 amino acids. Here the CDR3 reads CSVVPAGRNYGYTF. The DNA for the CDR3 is TGCAGCGTTGTCCCCGCAGGGAGAAACTATGGCTACACCTTC.

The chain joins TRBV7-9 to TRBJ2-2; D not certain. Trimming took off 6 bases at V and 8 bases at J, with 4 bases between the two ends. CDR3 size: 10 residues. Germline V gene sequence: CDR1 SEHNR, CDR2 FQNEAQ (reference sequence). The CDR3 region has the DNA TGTGCCAGCAGTACAGGGGAGCTGTTTTTT. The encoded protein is CASSTGELFF.

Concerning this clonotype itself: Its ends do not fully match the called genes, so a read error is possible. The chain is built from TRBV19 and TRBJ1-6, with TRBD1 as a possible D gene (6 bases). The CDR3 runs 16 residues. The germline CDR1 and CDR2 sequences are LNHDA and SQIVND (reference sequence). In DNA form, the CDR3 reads TGTGCCAGTAGTACGACCGGACAGACGAAGAGTTCACCCCTCCACTTC. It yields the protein CASSTTGQTKSSPLHF.

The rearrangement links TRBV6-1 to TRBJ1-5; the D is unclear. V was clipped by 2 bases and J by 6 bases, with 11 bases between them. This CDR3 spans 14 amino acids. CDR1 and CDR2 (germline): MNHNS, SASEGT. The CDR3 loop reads CASSELHSSQPQHF. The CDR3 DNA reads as TGTGCCAGCAGTGAATTACACTCATCTCAGCCCCAGCATTTT.

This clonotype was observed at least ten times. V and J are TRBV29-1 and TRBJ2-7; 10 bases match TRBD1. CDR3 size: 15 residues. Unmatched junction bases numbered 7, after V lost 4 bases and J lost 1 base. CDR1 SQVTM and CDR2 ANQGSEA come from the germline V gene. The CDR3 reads CSVVGDRGGSYEQYF. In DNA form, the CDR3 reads TGCAGCGTTGTCGGGGACAGGGGCGGATCCTACGAGCAGTACTTC.

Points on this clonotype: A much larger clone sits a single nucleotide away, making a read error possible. The CDR3 here is CASSRQGLGSDTEAFF. For the CDR3, the DNA is TGTGCCAGCAGCAGACAGGGTTTGGGGTCGGACACTGAAGCTTTCTTT. The J gene is TRBJ1-1, the V gene TRBV7-2; TRBD1 aligns across 7 bases. The CDR3 is 16 residues long. With V trimmed by 5 bases and J by 3 bases, 12 bases remained unmatched. Germline loops: CDR1 SGHTA, CDR2 FQGNSA. Full variable domain (rest looked up from reference TRBV7-2 and TRBJ1-1): GAGVSQSPSNKVTEKGKDVELRCDPISGHTALYWYRQSLGQGLEFLIYFQGNSAPDKSGLPSDRFSAERTGGSVSTLTIQRTQQEDSAVYLCASSRQGLGSDTEAFFGQGTRLTVV.

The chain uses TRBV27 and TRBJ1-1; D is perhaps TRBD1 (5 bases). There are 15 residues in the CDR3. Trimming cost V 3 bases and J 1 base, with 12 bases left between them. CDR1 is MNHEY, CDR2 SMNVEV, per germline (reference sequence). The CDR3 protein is CASSFTGEWNTEAFF. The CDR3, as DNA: TGTGCCAGCAGTTTTACGGGGGAGTGGAACACTGAAGCTTTCTTT.

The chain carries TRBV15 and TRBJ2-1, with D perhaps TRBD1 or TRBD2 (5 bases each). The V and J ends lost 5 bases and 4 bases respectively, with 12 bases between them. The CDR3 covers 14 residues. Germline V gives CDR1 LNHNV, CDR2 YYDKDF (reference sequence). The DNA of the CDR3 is TGTGCCACCAGCCCCGAGGGGATTTACAATGAGCAGTTCTTC. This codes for CATSPEGIYNEQFF.

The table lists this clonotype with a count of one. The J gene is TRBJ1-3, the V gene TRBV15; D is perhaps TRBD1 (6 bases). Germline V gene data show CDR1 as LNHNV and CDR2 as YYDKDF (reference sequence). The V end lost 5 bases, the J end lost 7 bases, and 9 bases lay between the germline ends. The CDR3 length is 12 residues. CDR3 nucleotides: TGTGCCACCAGCGAACAGGGTAACACCATATATTTT. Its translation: CATSEQGNTIYF.

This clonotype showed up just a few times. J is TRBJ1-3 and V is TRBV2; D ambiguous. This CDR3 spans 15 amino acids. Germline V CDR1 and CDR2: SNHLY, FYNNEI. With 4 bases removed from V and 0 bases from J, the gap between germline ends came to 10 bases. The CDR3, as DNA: TGTGCCAGCAGTGGTGGGGTTCTCTCTGGAAACACCATATATTTT. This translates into CASSGGVLSGNTIYF.

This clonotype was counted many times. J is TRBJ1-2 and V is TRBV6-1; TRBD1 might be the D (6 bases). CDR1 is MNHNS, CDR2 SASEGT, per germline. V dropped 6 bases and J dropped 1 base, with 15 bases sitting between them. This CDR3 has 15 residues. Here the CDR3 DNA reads TGTGCCAGCAGCCCCAGACGGACAGTTAACTATGGCTACACCTTC. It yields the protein CASSPRRTVNYGYTF.

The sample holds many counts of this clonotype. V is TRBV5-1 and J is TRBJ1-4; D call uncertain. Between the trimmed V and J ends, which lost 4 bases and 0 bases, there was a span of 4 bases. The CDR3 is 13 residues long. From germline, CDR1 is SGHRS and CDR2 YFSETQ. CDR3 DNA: TGCGCCAGCAGCCGTGCAACTAATGAAAAACTGTTTTTT. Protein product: CASSRATNEKLFF.

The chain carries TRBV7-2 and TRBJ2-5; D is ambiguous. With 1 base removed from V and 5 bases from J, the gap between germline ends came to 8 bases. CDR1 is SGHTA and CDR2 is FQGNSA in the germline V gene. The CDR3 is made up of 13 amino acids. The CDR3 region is CASSLERRETQYF. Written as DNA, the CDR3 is TGTGCCAGCAGCTTAGAACGCAGGGAGACCCAGTACTTC.

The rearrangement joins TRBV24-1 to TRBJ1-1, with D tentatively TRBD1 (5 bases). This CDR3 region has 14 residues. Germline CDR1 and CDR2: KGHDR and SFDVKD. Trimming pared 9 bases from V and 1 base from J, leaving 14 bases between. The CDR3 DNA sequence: TGTGCCACCGCAAGGGACGAGTGGAACACTGAAGCTTTCTTT. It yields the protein CATARDEWNTEAFF.

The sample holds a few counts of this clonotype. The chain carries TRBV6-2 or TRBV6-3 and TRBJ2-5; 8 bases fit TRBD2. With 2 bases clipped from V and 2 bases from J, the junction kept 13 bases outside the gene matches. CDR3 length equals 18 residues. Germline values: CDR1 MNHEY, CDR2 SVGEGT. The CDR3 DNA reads TGTGCCAGCAGTTACGACCTAACCGCGGGGGGACCACAAGAGACCCAGTACTTC. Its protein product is CASSYDLTAGGPQETQYF.

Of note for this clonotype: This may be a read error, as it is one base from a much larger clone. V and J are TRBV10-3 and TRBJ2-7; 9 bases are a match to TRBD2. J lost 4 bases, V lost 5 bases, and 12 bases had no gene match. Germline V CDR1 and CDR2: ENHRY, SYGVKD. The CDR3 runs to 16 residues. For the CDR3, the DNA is TGTGCCATCAGTTACATTTCGAGCGGGGGGCTATACGAGCAGTACTTC. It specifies CAISYISSGGLYEQYF.

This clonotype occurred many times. CDR3 coding DNA: TGCAGCGTTGAGCCCGGGACAGGGATCAACGAGCAGTACTTC. Residues: CSVEPGTGINEQYF. This sequence joins TRBV29-1 and TRBJ2-7; 9 nucleotides match TRBD1. Germline lookup yields CDR1 SQVTM and CDR2 ANQGSEA. The CDR3 has 14 amino acids. V shed 3 bases and J 5 bases; nucleotides not matched to a gene: 8.

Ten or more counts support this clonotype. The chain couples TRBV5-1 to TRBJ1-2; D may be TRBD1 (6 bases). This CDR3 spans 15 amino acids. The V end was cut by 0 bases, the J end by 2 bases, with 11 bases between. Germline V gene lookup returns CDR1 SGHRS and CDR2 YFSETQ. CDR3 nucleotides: TGCGCCAGCAGCTTGGCGGGACAACAAAACTATGGCTACACCTTC. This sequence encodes CASSLAGQQNYGYTF.

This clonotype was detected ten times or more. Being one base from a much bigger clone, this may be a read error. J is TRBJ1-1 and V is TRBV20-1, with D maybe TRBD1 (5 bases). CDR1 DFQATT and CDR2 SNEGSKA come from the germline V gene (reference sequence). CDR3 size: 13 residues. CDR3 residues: CSAADRLNTEASF. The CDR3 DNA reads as TGCAGTGCTGCCGACAGACTGAACACTGAAGCTTCCTTT.